This TCR beta chain was captured in a study of human T cells and chemical hapten exposure. The wider study: The study enrolled mostly female patients with alopecia areata, totalis or universalis.

Regarding time point: patch test 3, about 24 weeks after DPC sensitization. As for treatment: therapeutic diphenylcyclopropenone sensitization with weekly scalp DPC. Phlebotomy was performed prior to application of every patch test. People who gave samples had alopecia, were 18 to 70 years old, and were suitable for DPC. One entry per CDR3 protein results from TCRdb running MiXCR on the RACE reads. Of some 110,000 distinct CDR3 sequences listed, over 9% are singletons. This clonotype was seen a handful of times. Its target is not known. Findings and caveats of the study: Expanded TCRs grouped into significantly more large CDR3 similarity clusters than controls produced.

After removal of 0 bases from V and 6 bases from J, the junction contained 9 bases not matched to a gene. The germline V gene encodes CDR1 LGHNA and CDR2 YSLEER. The CDR3 is made up of 16 amino acids. The receptor comes from a woman between 50 and 59 years old with alopecia areata. Some clones in this sample may be carry-over from other donors' samples. Here the sequenced sample was whole blood, taken in connection with sensitization to the hapten diphenylcyclopropenone (DPC). The chain combines TRBV4-3 with TRBJ2-3; the match to TRBD2 covers 7 bases. The DNA of the CDR3 is TGCGCCAGCAGCCAAGATCAAGCGGGAACCTTCGATACGCAGTATTTT. Residues: CASSQDQAGTFDTQYF.